One and the same sample provided the 13 T cell receptor beta chains below, sequenced in a study of post-analysis software for immune sequencing data. Study-wide points: The five TRBV segments detected at higher frequency in patients than in controls included TRBV5-6, TRBV5-1 and TRBV20-1.

No antigen has been identified for these receptors. TCR beta libraries were prepared from cDNA with unique molecular identifiers. TCRdb analysed the PCR reads with MiXCR anew, one entry per CDR3 protein. The sample yields hundreds of thousands of distinct CDR3 sequences, 45% seen once. The sample was blood. These receptors all come from a girl aged 5 to 17 with multiple sclerosis.

This clonotype was counted a single time. Germline is not matched at one junction end, which may reflect a read error. The chain links TRBV3-1 to TRBJ2-7; D ambiguous. CDR1 is LGHDT and CDR2 is YNNKEL in the germline V gene (reference sequence). CDR3 length equals 15 residues. CDR3 residues: CANSPGPLNSYEQYF. The DNA of the CDR3 is TGTGCCAACAGCCCCGGACCTCTGAACTCCTACGAGCAGTACTTC.

The V call is TRBV25-1, the J call TRBJ2-3; TRBD2 aligns across 11 bases. Trimming at V came to 0 bases and at J to 0 bases, leaving 11 bases not matched to a gene. In germline, CDR1 is MGHDK, CDR2 SYGVNS. The CDR3 is made up of 20 amino acids. CDR3 in DNA: TGTGCCAGCAGTGAATATACTAGCGGGAGTGTTTCTTCTAGCACAGATACGCAGTATTTT. Translation: CASSEYTSGSVSSSTDTQYF.

CDR3 amino acids: CASSLTSGREGTETQYF. The CDR3 nucleotides are TGTGCCAGCAGCTTAACGTCGGGGCGGGAGGGCACGGAGACCCAGTACTTC. The gene calls are TRBV7-3 and TRBJ2-5; TRBD2 aligns across 9 bases. This CDR3 spans 17 amino acids. The ends lost 0 bases at V and 5 bases at J; junction bases unmatched: 10. Germline V gives CDR1 SGHTA, CDR2 FQGTGA.

As regards this clonotype: An end of the junction differs from the germline gene, which may be a read error. The J gene is TRBJ2-7, the V gene TRBV3-1; TRBD2 is a possible D gene (6 bases). CDR1 and CDR2 from the germline V gene are LGHDT and YNNKEL (reference sequence). CDR3 length equals 15 residues. DNA of the CDR3: TGTGTCAGCAGCCAAGATGTGACTAGAGACTACGAGCAGTACTTC. It is translated as CVSSQDVTRDYEQYF.

This clonotype was seen more than once but under ten times. The V gene is TRBV7-6, the J gene TRBJ2-4; tentative D call: TRBD1 (6 bases). TRBJ2-7 matches the DNA end more closely, so the J call is doubtful. Germline loops: CDR1 SGHVS, CDR2 FNYEAQ. The CDR3 is 13 residues long. The CDR3 DNA reads as TGTGCCAGCAGCGCCGTACAGGGCTACGAGCAGTACTTC. It specifies CASSAVQGYEQYF.

The chain uses TRBV6-6 and TRBJ1-2; D unclear. This CDR3 has 13 amino acids. V was pared by 0 bases and J by 3 bases, with 5 bases between. Looked up from germline, CDR1 is MNHNY and CDR2 is SVGAGI (reference sequence). The chain's CDR3 is CASSYSEDYGYTF. Written as DNA, the CDR3 is TGTGCCAGCAGTTACTCAGAGGACTATGGCTACACCTTC.

The rearrangement uses TRBV29-1 and TRBJ1-2; D may be TRBD1 (5 bases). The CDR3 has 14 residues. Looked up from germline, CDR1 is SQVTM and CDR2 is ANQGSEA. Trimming shortened V by 1 base and J by 0 bases, and 9 bases separated the two germline ends. In nucleotides, the CDR3 is TGCAGCGTTGAAGGCGGACATGCTAACTATGGCTACACCTTC. Protein sequence: CSVEGGHANYGYTF.

In the case of this clonotype: At one of its ends the junction is not consistent with the germline gene, which may arise from a read error. The chain carries TRBV3-1 and TRBJ2-7; no definite D call. CDR3 length: 14 residues. CDR1 and CDR2 from the germline V gene are LGHDT and YNNKEL (reference sequence). The CDR3 nucleotides are TGTGCCAACAGCCGTGGCAGCGCCTCCTACGAGCAGTACTTC. Encoded protein: CANSRGSASYEQYF.

This clonotype came up a few times. The chain recombines TRBV20-1 with TRBJ2-7; D gene unclear. V was pared by 5 bases and J by 1 base, with 6 bases between. The CDR3 is 11 amino acids. Germline V CDR1 and CDR2: DFQATT, SNEGSKA (reference sequence). DNA for the CDR3: TGCAGTGCTCAGCTTTCCTACGAGCAGTACTTC. Its protein is CSAQLSYEQYF.

The gene calls are TRBV4-1 and TRBJ2-7; D remains ambiguous. V was clipped by 2 bases and J by 4 bases, with 15 bases between them. The germline CDR1 and CDR2 sequences are MGHRA and YSYEKL. The CDR3 extends over 15 amino acids. The CDR3 loop reads CASSQSNRQEYEQYF. The DNA of the CDR3 is TGCGCCAGCAGCCAATCCAACCGGCAGGAGTACGAGCAGTACTTC.

This clonotype occurred a few times. V and J are TRBV4-2 and TRBJ2-1, with 8 positions matching TRBD2. The J segment lost 1 base and the V segment lost 4 bases, leaving 9 bases of the junction unmatched. The CDR3 is 17 amino acids. Per germline, CDR1 LGHNA and CDR2 YNFKEQ. CDR3 nucleotides: TGTGCCAGCAGCCCTCGCGGACTAGCCGCGTCCTACAATGAGCAGTTCTTC. It translates to CASSPRGLAASYNEQFF.

The chain has TRBV12-3 or TRBV12-4 and TRBJ2-7, with 7 bases that match TRBD1. The CDR3 consists of 16 residues. The V segment lost 2 bases and the J segment 1 base; nucleotides outside the gene matches: 8. Here the CDR3 reads CASSLRDRDPSYEQYF. The CDR3 nucleotides read TGTGCCAGCAGTTTACGCGACAGGGACCCTTCCTACGAGCAGTACTTC.

This clonotype was observed a handful of times. This rearrangement joins TRBV12-3 or TRBV12-4 to TRBJ2-1, with 11 nucleotides matching TRBD1. Trimming at V came to 6 bases and at J to 8 bases, leaving 9 bases not matched to a gene. The CDR3 contains 15 residues. The CDR3 bases are TGTGCCAGCAGCCAGGGGACAGGGGGTTCGGATGAGCAGTTCTTC. Residues: CASSQGTGGSDEQFF.